This TCR beta chain came from a study of blood T cell repertoires in COVID-19. Background on the study: The United States, Italy and Spain supplied acute and convalescent COVID-19 samples. Nucleic acid was either cDNA or gDNA, and it came from T cells, B-cell-depleted T cells, or PBMCs.

Original methodology: It was from reference gene primer amplification that nucleated cell counts were estimated. TCRdb's table, derived via immunoSEQ multiplex PCR, lists solely in-frame clones and lacks some. The V and J calls and clone size are taken from that table; D and trimming were inferred from the DNA. This table holds roughly 290,000 clones, approximately 90% found once. The CDR3 sequence is 13 residues long. V was pared by 5 bases and J by 1 base, with 8 bases between. CDR1 and CDR2 from the germline V gene are SGHTA and FQGTGA. Regarding this clone: Other DNA sequences in this specimen translate into the identical CDR3.

This clonotype originated in a woman in her 30s with COVID-19, enrolled during active disease. Specimen: peripheral blood. The chain has TRBV7-3 and TRBJ1-1; the D gene is possibly TRBD1 (5 bases). The CDR3 sequence: CASSVQGNTEAFF. The DNA of the CDR3 is TGTGCCAGCAGCGTCCAGGGGAACACTGAAGCTTTCTTT.